One sample yielded the 7 T cell receptor beta chains listed below, sequenced in a study of blood T cell repertoires in COVID-19. This table comes from immunoSEQ multiplex PCR, and its TCRdb copy is limited to in-frame clones, with some not included. The repertoire consists of about 29,000 clones, with 80% occurring once and the leading ten covering under 50%. The material sequenced was peripheral blood. These receptors were obtained from a woman in her 70s with acute or convalescent COVID-19.

The chain combines TRBV9 with TRBJ2-7, with TRBD2 identical over 11 bases. Germline CDR1 reads SGDLS; CDR2 reads YYNGEE. The V segment lost 4 bases and the J segment 2 bases; nucleotides outside the gene matches: 8. The CDR3 is made up of 16 amino acids. In DNA form, the CDR3 reads TGTGCCAGCAGCTTAGGGACTAGCGGAGGAGCCTACGAGCAGTACTTC. It specifies CASSLGTSGGAYEQYF.

A few counts support this clone. Other DNA sequences in this specimen translate into the identical CDR3. This chain connects TRBV6-2 or TRBV6-3 to TRBJ2-5; TRBD1 agrees at 8 bases. The CDR3 length is 14 residues. J gave up 5 bases and V 2 bases, and 4 bases lay outside the gene matches. In germline, CDR1 is MNHEY, CDR2 SVGEGT. The CDR3 sequence: CASSYLDRGETQYF. CDR3 bases: TGTGCCAGCAGTTACCTAGACAGGGGCGAGACCCAGTACTTC.

This rearrangement joins TRBV2 to TRBJ2-5, with D possibly TRBD1 on 6 matching bases. CDR1 SNHLY and CDR2 FYNNEI come from the germline V gene. The V end lost 6 bases, the J end lost 5 bases, and 19 bases lay between the germline ends. This CDR3 has 15 residues. This chain's CDR3 is CASSEWGSGVETQYF. The CDR3 DNA follows: TGTGCCAGCAGCGAATGGGGGTCAGGGGTGGAGACCCAGTACTTC.

The V gene is TRBV7-9, the J gene TRBJ2-5; tentatively, D is TRBD2 (6 bases). The length of the CDR3 is 15 residues. Deletions cut 0 bases from V and 5 bases from J, with 13 bases between. Germline loops: CDR1 SEHNR, CDR2 FQNEAQ (reference sequence). The CDR3 sequence: CASSLAPGRGETQYF. CDR3 bases: TGTGCCAGCAGCTTAGCACCCGGGAGAGGGGAGACCCAGTACTTC.

The V call is TRBV6-5, the J call TRBJ1-4; D gene ambiguous. Germline V CDR1 and CDR2: MNHEY, SVGAGI. Trimming shortened V by 4 bases and J by 6 bases, and 12 bases separated the two germline ends. The CDR3 covers 14 residues. CDR3 nucleotide sequence: TGTGCCAGCAGTTTAATGGGGAGGGATGAAAAACTGTTTTTT. This codes for CASSLMGRDEKLFF.

On this clone itself: One end of the junction varies from germline; a read error may be responsible. V usage is TRBV6-5 and J usage is TRBJ1-2, with 9 bases identical to TRBD1. The germline CDR1 and CDR2 sequences are MNHEY and SVGAGI. This CDR3 comprises 12 residues. The CDR3 DNA reads as TGTGCCAGCAGTCGTCACAGGGACAGGGCTTACTTC. This encodes CASSRHRDRAYF.

This clone turned up a few times. V and J are TRBV7-9 and TRBJ1-2; tentative D call: TRBD1 (6 bases). This CDR3 is built from 14 residues. The V gene's germline CDR1 is SEHNR and CDR2 FQNEAQ (reference sequence). V lost 3 bases and J lost 5, with 13 bases in between. The CDR3: CASSLAGQSYGYTF. The CDR3 DNA reads TGTGCCAGCAGCTTGGCTGGACAGAGTTATGGCTACACCTTC.